One sample yielded the 19 T cell receptor beta chains listed below, sequenced in a study of regulatory T cells in long-lasting Graves disease. The authors built TCR beta libraries using iRepertoire HTBI primers and Arm-PCR of CDR3 regions. TCRdb ran MiXCR on the multiplex PCR reads and lists one entry per CDR3 protein. The sample carries hundreds of thousands of distinct CDR3 sequences, less than 25% recorded once. Regarding time point: persistent/refractory GD, antithyroid drugs over 5 years with positive TRAb. Following extraction of RNA from PBMCs, that RNA was used to make the TCR library. The sample was peripheral blood mononuclear cells (PBMCs), taken when the disease was refractory, from a patient treated with antithyroid drugs. These receptors all come from a female donor with Graves disease.

This clonotype has just a few counts. This chain joins TRBV27 and TRBJ2-7; tentative D call: TRBD1 (6 bases). The germline V gene has CDR1 MNHEY and CDR2 SMNVEV (reference sequence). Trimming cost V 7 bases and J 3 bases, with 16 bases left between them. This CDR3 has 14 residues. The CDR3 reads CASKERQGHYEQYF. CDR3 nucleotide sequence: TGTGCCAGCAAAGAAAGGCAGGGACACTACGAGCAGTACTTC.

This clonotype was counted ten times or more. The chain carries TRBV28 and TRBJ1-2; possibly TRBD1 for D (6 bases). The CDR3 covers 13 residues. From germline, CDR1 is MDHEN and CDR2 SYDVKM. Trimming removed 6 bases from V and 5 bases from J, with 13 bases in between. CDR3 DNA: TGTGCCAGCAGGACCGACAGGCTGTATGGCTACACCTTC. It yields the protein CASRTDRLYGYTF.

To note about this clonotype: This may be a read error: a much more frequent sequence differs by one nucleotide. V usage is TRBV14 and J usage is TRBJ1-1; 10 positions agree with TRBD1. In germline, CDR1 is SGHDN, CDR2 FVKESK. This CDR3 region has 15 residues. CDR3 residues: CASGQDRGRFTEAFF. CDR3 DNA: TGTGCCAGCGGCCAAGACAGGGGGCGGTTTACTGAAGCTTTCTTT.

This clonotype was seen ten or more times. The chain uses TRBV28 and TRBJ1-1; perhaps TRBD1 as D (6 bases). The CDR3 is 14 residues long. CDR1 is MDHEN, CDR2 SYDVKM, per germline. Trimming took 5 bases from V and 5 from J, leaving 15 bases between them. This CDR3 reads CASSTDRWGTEAFF. CDR3 DNA sequence: TGTGCCAGCAGTACGGACAGATGGGGGACTGAAGCTTTCTTT.

This clonotype was counted only a few times. This chain's CDR3 is CASRHIDPRTSDQPQHF. Here the CDR3 DNA reads TGTGCCAGTAGGCACATAGATCCCCGAACAAGCGATCAGCCCCAGCATTTT. The chain carries TRBV19 and TRBJ1-5; no definite D call. Trimming left V 6 bases short and J 5 bases short, with 23 bases between. The germline CDR1 and CDR2 sequences are LNHDA and SQIVND (reference sequence). There are 17 residues in the CDR3.

This clonotype was detected many times. The chain joins TRBV7-9 to TRBJ1-1; 7 positions match TRBD1. V shed 7 bases, J shed 4 bases, and the junction held 6 bases outside the gene matches. The CDR3 has 13 amino acids. Germline V lookup: CDR1 SEHNR, CDR2 FQNEAQ (reference sequence). The CDR3 DNA reads TGTGCCAGCACCTCAGGGGGTAGCACTGAAGCTTTCTTT. Translated: CASTSGGSTEAFF.

This clonotype occurred a few times. The chain combines TRBV20-1 with TRBJ2-7; D remains unclear. This CDR3 region has 12 residues. The V and J ends lost 5 bases and 7 bases respectively, with 15 bases between them. Germline V CDR1 and CDR2: DFQATT, SNEGSKA (reference sequence). This CDR3 is CSAVRQPEEQYF. Written as DNA, the CDR3 is TGCAGTGCTGTCCGACAACCCGAGGAGCAGTACTTC.

There are many counts of this clonotype. The V and J genes are TRBV28 and TRBJ2-5; 12 bases map to TRBD1. The length of the CDR3 is 16 residues. Germline V lookup: CDR1 MDHEN, CDR2 SYDVKM. With 5 bases clipped from V and 5 bases from J, the junction kept 9 bases outside the gene matches. The CDR3 DNA reads TGTGCCAGCAGTATACCGGGACAGGGGGCTTGGGAGACCCAGTACTTC. Its protein is CASSIPGQGAWETQYF.

The chain recombines TRBV7-2 with TRBJ2-1, with D possibly matching TRBD2 (5 bases). V was clipped by 1 base and J by 8 bases, with 9 bases between them. This CDR3 has 13 residues. Germline loops: CDR1 SGHTA, CDR2 FQGNSA. This CDR3 reads CASSLELVHEQFF. The CDR3 nucleotides read TGTGCCAGCAGCTTAGAACTAGTTCATGAGCAGTTCTTC.

This clonotype was counted at least ten times. V is TRBV15 and J is TRBJ1-2, with TRBD1 matching 11 bases. Trimming took 2 bases from V and 8 from J; bases not matched to a gene: 13. CDR1 is LNHNV, CDR2 YYDKDF, per germline (reference sequence). The CDR3 consists of 17 residues. CDR3 residues: CATSRWTGGSVAEGYTF. CDR3 in DNA: TGTGCCACCAGCAGATGGACAGGGGGCAGCGTAGCGGAGGGCTACACCTTC. Full variable domain (remainder filled in from reference TRBV15 and TRBJ1-2): DAMVIQNPRYQVTQFGKPVTLSCSQTLNHNVMYWYQQKSSQAPKLLFHYYDKDFNNEADTPDNFQSRRPNTSFCFLDIRSPGLGDTAMYLCATSRWTGGSVAEGYTFGSGTRLTVV.

Notes on this clonotype: Just one base apart from a much larger clone, this may be a read error. V is TRBV28 and J is TRBJ2-7, with 9 bases aligning to TRBD2. The CDR3 consists of 14 residues. Germline V gene data show CDR1 as MDHEN and CDR2 as SYDVKM. V lost 6 bases and J lost 3; bases outside the gene matches: 6. For the CDR3, the DNA is TGTGCCAGCAGCTACTCTAGCGGGGACTACGAGCAGTACTTC. Protein: CASSYSSGDYEQYF.

About this clonotype: A much larger clonotype is one base distant, so this may be a read error. This sequence joins TRBV6-2 or TRBV6-3 and TRBJ1-2; weak D call: TRBD1 (5 bases). Germline-derived CDR1 and CDR2 are MNHEY and SVGEGT. The CDR3 sequence is 17 residues long. Trimming cost V 3 bases and J 8 bases, with 25 bases left between them. The CDR3 region is CASSYYRREQDGAGYTF. CDR3 in DNA: TGTGCCAGCAGTTATTATAGGCGGGAACAGGACGGCGCAGGCTACACCTTC.

This clonotype was seen ten or more times. The gene calls are TRBV2 and TRBJ1-2; D gene unclear. This CDR3 has 12 amino acids. Trimming stripped 4 bases from V and 8 bases from J, with 11 bases between. The germline V gene has CDR1 SNHLY and CDR2 FYNNEI. In nucleotides, the CDR3 is TGTGCCAGCAGTGGGGCAAGTGTCGGCTACACCTTC. This codes for CASSGASVGYTF.

The chain uses TRBV28 and TRBJ2-1; 11 bases are shared with TRBD2. The CDR3 consists of 14 residues. The J segment lost 7 bases and the V segment lost 7 bases, leaving 6 bases of the junction unmatched. The germline gives CDR1 MDHEN, CDR2 SYDVKM. Here the CDR3 DNA reads TGTGCCAGCATGCGGCTAGCGGGAGGAAATGAGCAGTTCTTC. It codes for CASMRLAGGNEQFF.

The chain couples TRBV19 to TRBJ2-2; no clear D. Germline V gene sequence: CDR1 LNHDA, CDR2 SQIVND (reference sequence). Trimming stripped 6 bases from V and 7 bases from J, with 12 bases between. The CDR3 runs to 13 residues. The CDR3 region has the DNA TGTGCCAGTAGCATAATGGGTGGCGGGGAGCTGTTTTTT. Amino acid sequence: CASSIMGGGELFF.

This rearrangement joins TRBV11-1 to TRBJ2-7; D possibly corresponds to TRBD2 (5 bases). Germline V lookup: CDR1 SGHAT, CDR2 FQDESV (reference sequence). Deletions cut 5 bases from V and 3 bases from J, with 14 bases between. The CDR3 runs to 14 residues. The CDR3 is CASSLGLPGYEQYF. As DNA, the CDR3 is TGTGCCAGCAGCCTCGGACTTCCTGGCTACGAGCAGTACTTC. The whole variable domain, remainder taken from reference TRBV11-1 and TRBJ2-7, is EAEVAQSPRYKITEKSQAVAFWCDPISGHATLYWYRQILGQGPELLVQFQDESVVDDSQLPKDRFSAERLKGVDSTLKIQPAELGDSAMYLCASSLGLPGYEQYFGPGTRLTVT.

This clonotype was found many times. The rearrangement links TRBV6-2 or TRBV6-3 to TRBJ1-1; D is possibly TRBD1 (5 bases). Per the germline V gene, CDR1 is MNHEY and CDR2 is SVGEGT. V was clipped by 4 bases and J by 1 base, with 16 bases between them. This CDR3 contains 16 residues. The CDR3 sequence is CASSSLAGKENTEAFF. CDR3 coding DNA: TGTGCCAGCAGTTCCCTAGCAGGGAAGGAGAACACTGAAGCTTTCTTT.

V is TRBV10-3 and J is TRBJ1-5, with 9 bases lining up with TRBD1. Germline loops: CDR1 ENHRY, CDR2 SYGVKD. This CDR3 is 13 amino acids long. V lost 11 bases to trimming and J lost 3 bases; unmatched junction nucleotides: 5. The chain's CDR3 is CASGTGINQPQHF. The CDR3 region has the DNA TGTGCCTCTGGGACAGGGATCAATCAGCCCCAGCATTTT.

The rearrangement links TRBV20-1 to TRBJ1-2; D is unresolved. Germline V lookup: CDR1 DFQATT, CDR2 SNEGSKA (reference sequence). The CDR3 contains 15 residues. Trimming stripped 0 bases from V and 0 bases from J, with 11 bases between. The CDR3 reads CSARDPAQPNYGYTF. The CDR3 DNA reads TGCAGTGCTAGAGATCCGGCGCAGCCTAACTATGGCTACACCTTC.